What follows are 12 T cell receptor beta chains derived from one specimen sequenced in a study of ipilimumab plus nivolumab after autologous stem cell transplantation. Repertoires were generated with immunoSEQ multiplex PCR, while TCRdb's copy carries only in-frame clones and drops some. The sample contains fewer than 30,000 clones, about 82% of which appear only once. Sequenced here: PBMCs, sampled in a trial of ipilimumab plus nivolumab as post-transplant consolidation. Receptors were obtained from a male donor with diffuse large B-cell lymphoma.

This chain links TRBV19 with TRBJ1-2; D perhaps matches TRBD1 (6 bases). Germline loops: CDR1 LNHDA, CDR2 SQIVND (reference sequence). The V end lost 5 bases, the J end lost 7 bases, and 17 bases lay between the germline ends. The CDR3 is 14 amino acids. The CDR3 DNA reads as TGTGCCAGTAGTTCCGGCGGGGGGGCGGCTGGCTACACCTTC. As protein: CASSSGGGAAGYTF.

The chain joins TRBV7-9 to TRBJ2-5; 10 bases line up with TRBD2. This CDR3 is built from 14 residues. Losses at the gene ends were 5 bases for V and 3 bases for J; bases not matched to a gene: 3. The germline V gene has CDR1 SEHNR and CDR2 FQNEAQ (reference sequence). CDR3 DNA: TGTGCCAGCAGCCAAGCGGGGGGGGAAGAGACCCAGTACTTC. Protein sequence: CASSQAGGEETQYF.

This chain links TRBV7-2 with TRBJ2-5, with a tentative D call TRBD1 (5 bases). Trimming shortened V by 2 bases and J by 5 bases, and 15 bases separated the two germline ends. The germline V gene has CDR1 SGHTA and CDR2 FQGNSA. The CDR3 consists of 15 residues. CDR3 nucleotide sequence: TGTGCCAGCAGCTTATTCAGGGAACCCAGGGAGACCCAGTACTTC. It yields the protein CASSLFREPRETQYF.

The rearrangement joins TRBV4-2 to TRBJ2-6; D gene uncertain. This CDR3 has 13 amino acids. With 4 bases removed from V and 1 base from J, the gap between germline ends came to 2 bases. CDR1 is LGHNA, CDR2 YNFKEQ, per germline. The CDR3 DNA reads as TGTGCCAGCAGCCGATCTGGGGCCAACGTCCTGACTTTC. It translates to CASSRSGANVLTF.

This clone occurred a few times. The chain carries TRBV7-9 and TRBJ1-2; D gene unclear. Germline V lookup: CDR1 SEHNR, CDR2 FQNEAQ (reference sequence). There are 15 residues in the CDR3. Trimming stripped 7 bases from V and 3 bases from J, with 18 bases between. The CDR3 DNA reads TGTGCCAGCACCCGGACCGCAAGGACCTACTATGGCTACACCTTC. Its translation: CASTRTARTYYGYTF.

The chain joins TRBV11-2 to TRBJ2-1, with 11 nucleotides matching TRBD2. The V gene end was trimmed by 5 bases and the J gene end by 4 bases; junction bases not matched to a gene: 16. The CDR3 is 19 amino acids. Germline lookup yields CDR1 SGHAT and CDR2 FQNNGV. The CDR3 region has the DNA TGTGCCAGCAGCCTTAACGGGCTAGCGGGGGGCATCGGTTACAATGAGCAGTTCTTC. It codes for CASSLNGLAGGIGYNEQFF.

This clone was detected only once. The same CDR3 also results from other DNA sequences found in this sample. The rearrangement links TRBV12-5 to TRBJ2-5; D is undetermined. The ends were cut back, 1 base at V and 2 bases at J, with 5 bases in the middle. The CDR3 has 13 residues. The germline gives CDR1 LGHNT, CDR2 FRNRAP. The CDR3 reads CASGLEPQETQYF. The CDR3 DNA sequence: TGTGCTAGTGGTTTGGAACCACAAGAGACCCAGTACTTC.

This clone was counted a few times. This chain uses TRBV18 with TRBJ2-2, with unresolved D. The CDR3 covers 14 residues. CDR1 is KGHSH and CDR2 is LQKENI in the germline V gene. Trimming left V 2 bases short and J 4 bases short, with 8 bases between. The CDR3 nucleotides read TGTGCCAGCTCACCATTAGCTTCCACCGGGGAGCTGTTTTTT. Protein: CASSPLASTGELFF.

CDR3: CSVEDLETQYF. CDR3 nucleotides: TGCAGCGTTGAAGATTTGGAGACCCAGTACTTC. The chain employs TRBV29-1 and TRBJ2-5; D remains unclear. Trimming removed 0 bases at V and 5 bases at J, with 4 bases between. Germline values: CDR1 SQVTM, CDR2 ANQGSEA. This CDR3 has 11 amino acids.

J is TRBJ1-6 and V is TRBV19; 7 bases align to TRBD1. The trim removed 4 bases at V and 6 bases at J, leaving 6 bases unmatched. The CDR3 is 15 residues long. Germline V gives CDR1 LNHDA, CDR2 SQIVND (reference sequence). The CDR3 is CASSTDGQVNSPLHF. The CDR3, as DNA: TGTGCCAGTAGTACCGACGGACAGGTTAATTCACCCCTCCACTTT.

The chain recombines TRBV6-5 with TRBJ2-5; 8 bases match TRBD1. The CDR3 is made up of 12 amino acids. Germline loops: CDR1 MNHEY, CDR2 SVGAGI. J gave up 3 bases and V 6 bases, and 0 bases lay outside the gene matches. In DNA, the CDR3 is TGTGCCAGCAGGACAGGGGAAGAGACCCAGTACTTC. This encodes CASRTGEETQYF.

The CDR3 is CASSLGHRDSTYEQYF. DNA for the CDR3: TGCGCCAGCAGCTTGGGACACCGGGACAGCACCTACGAGCAGTACTTC. The chain employs TRBV5-1 and TRBJ2-7, with TRBD1 identical over 7 bases. J gave up 2 bases and V 0 bases, and 8 bases lay outside the gene matches. Germline V CDR1 and CDR2: SGHRS, YFSETQ. The CDR3 contains 16 residues.